The following is a T cell receptor beta chain sequence with its context. The specificity of this receptor is unknown. No quality values exist for individual bases; no much larger clone is one base distant. This sample is drawn from a study of human CD4 T cells and Enterobacteriaceae (dated by TCRdb to the early 2020s). The germline V gene yields SGHNT for CDR1 and YENEEA for CDR2. V and J are trimmed by 5 bases and 7 bases, and the gene matches miss 3 bases of the junction. The CDR3 runs 15 amino acids, cysteine and phenylalanine included. Only the CDR3 part of the read is kept: 45 bases, read in frame from the first base. Memory CD4+ T cells, defined as all CD4+ cells other than CD45RA+CCR7+CD95- naive cells, were FACS-sorted on a FACSAria III to a purity of over 95%. Healthy donor blood was obtained from blood donation centers in Switzerland. Positive selection with CD4 and CD14 magnetic microbeads was used to enrich total CD4+ T cells and monocytes. CD8+, CD14+, CD16+, CD56+, CD19+ and CD25-bright cells were excluded prior to sorting. To assess in vivo expansion of bacteria-reactive clonotypes, total memory CD4+ T cells from two blood donors were sequenced directly ex vivo. Ficoll-Paque Plus was used to isolate peripheral blood mononuclear cells from donor blood.

Ex vivo total memory CD4+ samples were sequenced at deep level, with detection sensitivity of one cell in 200,000. The QIAamp DNA Micro Kit was used to extract genomic DNA from cell pellets, and spectrophotometry was used to check the quantity and purity of the genomic DNA. The immunoSEQ multiplex PCR assay was used to amplify TCR Vbeta CDR3 regions. The amplicons were sequenced on the Illumina HiSeq platform. The retrieved sequences were 87 nucleotides in length and included the CDR3 region. The study's processing was this. A unique productive TCR Vbeta nucleotide sequence was defined as a clonotype and was quantified by productive template frequency from ImmunoSEQ Analyzer V3.0. Expanded clonotypes were defined using a threshold set at the top 5th percentile of each repertoire ranked by frequency. Repertoire overlap was calculated as Chao-Jaccard with the R package fossil and was visualized by nonmetric multidimensional scaling with the R package MASS. TCRdb stores this immuneACCESS table with in-frame sequences only. Part of the clones is absent; in the studies checked, under half of the shortfall reflects unresolved V genes, and no reason is known for the rest. D and trimming were read from the DNA, whereas the V and J calls and clone size are those reported in that table. In this sample the table shows some 29,000 clones, just under 85% of which occur a single time. Around 1.5% of the sample is in the top ten clones.

The paper as a whole reports these results and caveats: Compared with specific clonotypes, broadly cross-reactive clonotypes seemed more expanded ex vivo, with 11 of 19 and about three fifths of the roughly 35 falling in the top 5%. The reactivity of ex vivo clonotypes was inferred solely by matching the nucleotide sequences of those clonotypes to CFSE-low cultures from the same donors.

The sequence came from a human donor in good health. Sample: memory CD4+ T cells from blood. The cell subset or site tag for this specimen amounts to: total memory CD4 T cells sorted directly ex vivo, unstimulated. This receptor chain uses TRBV11-3 and TRBJ2-1; 15 bases in the middle match TRBD2. The CDR3 region has the sequence CASSPGLAGGNEQFF. The DNA sequence reads TGTGCCAGCAGCCCCGGACTAGCGGGAGGGAATGAGCAGTTCTTC. When the CDR3 is completed using the reference TRBV11-3 and TRBJ2-1 genes on either side, the full variable domain is EAGVVQSPRYKIIEKKQPVAFWCNPISGHNTLYWYLQNLGQGPELLIRYENEEAVDDSQLPKDRFSAERLKGVDSTLKIQPAELGDSAVYLCASSPGLAGGNEQFFGPGTRLTVL.